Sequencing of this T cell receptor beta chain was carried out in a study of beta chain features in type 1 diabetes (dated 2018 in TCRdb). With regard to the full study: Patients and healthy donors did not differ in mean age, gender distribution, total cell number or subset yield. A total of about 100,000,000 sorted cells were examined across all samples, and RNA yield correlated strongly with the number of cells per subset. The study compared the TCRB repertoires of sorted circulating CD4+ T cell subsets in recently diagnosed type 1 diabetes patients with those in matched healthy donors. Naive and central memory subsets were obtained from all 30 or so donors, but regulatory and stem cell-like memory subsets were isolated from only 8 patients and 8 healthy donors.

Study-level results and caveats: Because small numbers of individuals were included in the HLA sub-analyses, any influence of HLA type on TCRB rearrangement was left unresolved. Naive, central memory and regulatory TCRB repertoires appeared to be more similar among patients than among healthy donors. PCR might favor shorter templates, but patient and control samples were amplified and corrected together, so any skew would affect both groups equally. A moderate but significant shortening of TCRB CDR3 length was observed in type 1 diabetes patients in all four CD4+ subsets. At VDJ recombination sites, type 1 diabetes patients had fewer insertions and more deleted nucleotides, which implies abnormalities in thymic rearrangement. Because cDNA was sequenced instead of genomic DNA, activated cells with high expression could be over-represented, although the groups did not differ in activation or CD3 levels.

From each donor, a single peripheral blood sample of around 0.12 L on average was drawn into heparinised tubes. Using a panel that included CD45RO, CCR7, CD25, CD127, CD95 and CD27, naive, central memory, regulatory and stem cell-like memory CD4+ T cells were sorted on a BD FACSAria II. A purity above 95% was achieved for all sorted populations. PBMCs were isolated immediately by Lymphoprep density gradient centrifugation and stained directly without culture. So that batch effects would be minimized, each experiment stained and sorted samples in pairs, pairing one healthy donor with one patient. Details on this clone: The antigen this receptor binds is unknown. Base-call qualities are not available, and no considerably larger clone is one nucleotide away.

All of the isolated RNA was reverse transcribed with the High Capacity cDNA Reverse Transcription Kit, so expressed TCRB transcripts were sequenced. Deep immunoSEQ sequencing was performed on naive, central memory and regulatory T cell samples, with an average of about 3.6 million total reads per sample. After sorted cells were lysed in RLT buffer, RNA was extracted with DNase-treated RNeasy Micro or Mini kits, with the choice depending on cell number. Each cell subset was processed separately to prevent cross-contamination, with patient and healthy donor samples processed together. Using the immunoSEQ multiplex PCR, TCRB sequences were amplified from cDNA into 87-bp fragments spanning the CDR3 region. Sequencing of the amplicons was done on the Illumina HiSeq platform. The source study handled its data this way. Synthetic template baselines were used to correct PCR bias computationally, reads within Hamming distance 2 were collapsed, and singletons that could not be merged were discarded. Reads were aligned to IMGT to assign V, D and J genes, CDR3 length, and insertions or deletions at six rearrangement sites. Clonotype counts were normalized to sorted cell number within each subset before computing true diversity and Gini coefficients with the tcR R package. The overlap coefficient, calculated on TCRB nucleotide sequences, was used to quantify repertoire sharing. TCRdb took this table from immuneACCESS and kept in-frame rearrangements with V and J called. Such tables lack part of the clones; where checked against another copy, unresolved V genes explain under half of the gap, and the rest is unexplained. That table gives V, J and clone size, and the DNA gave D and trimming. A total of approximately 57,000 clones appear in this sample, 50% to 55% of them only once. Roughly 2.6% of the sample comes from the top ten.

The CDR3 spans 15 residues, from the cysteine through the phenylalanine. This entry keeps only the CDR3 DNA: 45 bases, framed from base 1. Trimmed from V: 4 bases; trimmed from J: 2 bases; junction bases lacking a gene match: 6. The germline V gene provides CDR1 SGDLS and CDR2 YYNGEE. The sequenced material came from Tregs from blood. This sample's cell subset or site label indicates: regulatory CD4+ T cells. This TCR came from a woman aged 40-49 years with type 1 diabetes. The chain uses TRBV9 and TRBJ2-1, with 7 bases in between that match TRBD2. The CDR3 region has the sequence CASSRGAGTYNEQFF. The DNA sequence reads TGTGCCAGCAGCAGAGGAGCGGGGACCTACAATGAGCAGTTCTTC.